The next 21 T cell receptor beta chains were all read from a single sample in a study of T cells in Graves' hyperthyroidism and ophthalmopathy (dated by TCRdb to about 2019). The library was built by means of multiplex PCR. Sequenced on an Illumina HiSeq 2000. The TCR beta CDR3 regions were amplified from RNA transcripts. For the first round of RT-PCR on the TCR CDR3, the HTBI primer set was used together with the Qiagen OneStep RT-PCR kit. The raw public reads went through TCRdb reprocessing: fastp at Q25, MiXCR clone calling, in-frame beta chains kept. Each CDR3 protein gets just one entry, which takes the most common genes and DNA from the rows behind it. For this sample the table gives about 360,000 distinct CDR3 sequences, of which 13% were detected only once. Less than 10% of the sample is in the top ten clones. Sequencing was performed on blood. Source of these receptors: a woman aged 18-29 years with Graves' hyperthyroidism.

The chain is built from TRBV7-9 and TRBJ1-4; D is possibly TRBD1 (5 bases). This CDR3 spans 14 amino acids. Trimming took 4 bases from V and 8 from J, leaving 14 bases between them. The germline V gene encodes CDR1 SEHNR and CDR2 FQNEAQ (reference sequence). Here the CDR3 DNA reads TGTGCCAGCAGCTCGCTCGAGGCAGGGGAAAAACTGTTTTTT. Translated: CASSSLEAGEKLFF.

This clonotype was recorded many times. This rearrangement joins TRBV12-3 or TRBV12-4 to TRBJ1-6; no reliable D call. Trimming shortened V by 1 base and J by 0 bases, and 10 bases separated the two germline ends. The CDR3 is 17 amino acids. CDR3 sequence: CASSLEFQSSYNSPLHF. The CDR3 coding sequence is TGTGCCAGCAGTTTAGAGTTTCAGAGCTCCTATAATTCACCCCTCCACTTT.

This clonotype has at least ten counts. The V and J genes are TRBV6-1 and TRBJ1-5; the match to TRBD1 covers 8 bases. The CDR3 covers 16 residues. Germline CDR1 MNHNS, CDR2 SASEGT. Trimming at V came to 5 bases and at J to 1 base, leaving 7 bases not matched to a gene. The CDR3 loop is CASSYPRGLSNQPQHF. The CDR3 DNA sequence: TGTGCCAGCAGTTACCCCAGGGGGCTAAGCAATCAGCCCCAGCATTTT.

This clonotype came up many times. V usage is TRBV7-8 and J usage is TRBJ2-5, with D possibly being TRBD2 (6 bases). Germline values: CDR1 SGHVS, CDR2 FQNEAQ. CDR3 size: 13 residues. V was shortened by 7 bases and J by 1 base, with 10 bases between the two germline ends. The CDR3 loop reads CASNLGGQETQYF. The CDR3 coding sequence is TGTGCCAGCAACTTGGGGGGCCAAGAGACCCAGTACTTC. The whole variable domain, filled in from reference TRBV7-8 and TRBJ2-5, reads GAGVSQSPRYKVAKRGQDVALRCDPISGHVSLFWYQQALGQGPEFLTYFQNEAQLDKSGLPSDRFFAERPEGSVSTLKIQRTQQEDSAVYLCASNLGGQETQYFGPGTRLLVL.

This clonotype was detected only a few times. A read error may explain this, as a much larger clone is one base away. The chain recombines TRBV7-2 with TRBJ2-2; D call uncertain. This CDR3 region has 13 residues. CDR1 and CDR2 (germline): SGHTA, FQGNSA. The CDR3 protein is CACSFEVTGELFF. The CDR3 nucleotides are TGTGCCTGCAGCTTCGAGGTCACCGGGGAGCTGTTTTTT. Looking up the rest from reference TRBV7-2 and TRBJ2-2 gives the full variable domain: GAGVSQSPSNKVTEKGKDVELRCDPISGHTALYWYRQSLGQGLEFLIYFQGNSAPDKSGLPSDRFSAERTGGSVSTLTIQRTQQEDSAVYLCACSFEVTGELFFGEGSRLTVL.

The genes are TRBV19 and TRBJ1-5, with D hard to call. The length of the CDR3 is 14 residues. With 11 bases removed from V and 5 bases from J, the gap between germline ends came to 19 bases. CDR1 and CDR2 from the germline V gene are LNHDA and SQIVND (reference sequence). CDR3 residues: CARSRHQIDQPQHF. CDR3 DNA sequence: TGTGCCCGCTCAAGGCACCAAATCGATCAGCCCCAGCATTTT.

This clonotype was recorded many times. The chain links TRBV27 to TRBJ2-3; TRBD2 aligns across 7 bases. V shed 7 bases, J shed 5 bases, and the junction held 9 bases outside the gene matches. The CDR3 has 14 amino acids. Germline CDR1 reads MNHEY; CDR2 reads SMNVEV (reference sequence). The CDR3: CASKDGGGGDTQYF. As DNA, the CDR3 is TGTGCCAGCAAGGATGGGGGGGGGGGAGATACGCAGTATTTT.

The chain couples TRBV20-1 to TRBJ2-2; 10 positions match TRBD2. The germline gives CDR1 DFQATT, CDR2 SNEGSKA (reference sequence). V lost 0 bases to trimming and J lost 6 bases; unmatched junction nucleotides: 7. This CDR3 has 16 residues. CDR3 DNA sequence: TGCAGTGCTAGAGAAGTAGCGGGGGGCTCCCCCGGGGAGCTGTTTTTT. It yields the protein CSAREVAGGSPGELFF.

This clonotype has at least ten counts. CDR3 coding DNA: TGCAGTGCTAGTACCTCAGATGCCACCTATAGCAATCAGCCCCAGCATTTT. Translation: CSASTSDATYSNQPQHF. This chain joins TRBV20-1 and TRBJ1-5; D ambiguous. This CDR3 is built from 17 residues. CDR1 is DFQATT, CDR2 SNEGSKA, per germline (reference sequence). The V and J ends lost 3 bases and 0 bases respectively, with 18 bases between them.

V and J are TRBV4-1 and TRBJ2-2, with D hard to call. CDR3 length: 15 residues. Per germline, CDR1 MGHRA and CDR2 YSYEKL. Trimming stripped 0 bases from V and 2 bases from J, with 7 bases between. For the CDR3, the DNA is TGCGCCAGCAGCCAAGATCCATCTAACACCGGGGAGCTGTTTTTT. As protein: CASSQDPSNTGELFF.

The table lists this clonotype with a few counts. CDR3 region: CASSQDRGPIMSYEQYF. In DNA form, the CDR3 reads TGTGCCAGCAGCCAAGACAGGGGGCCGATTATGTCCTACGAGCAGTACTTC. The chain uses TRBV4-2 and TRBJ2-7; 8 positions match TRBD1. V gave up 0 bases and J gave up 1 base; unmatched junction bases: 8. Germline CDR1 LGHNA, CDR2 YNFKEQ. The CDR3 is 17 amino acids.

This clonotype was detected ten times or more. V is TRBV20-1 and J is TRBJ2-7; no reliable D call. V lost 6 bases, J lost 4 bases, and 22 bases lay in between. The CDR3 extends over 15 amino acids. Germline-derived CDR1 and CDR2 are DFQATT and SNEGSKA (reference sequence). The CDR3 loop is CSASSEKLVAYEQYF. The CDR3 bases are TGCAGTGCCTCGTCCGAAAAACTCGTCGCTTACGAGCAGTACTTC.

As for this clonotype: This may come from a read error, since a much larger clone is one base off. The genes are TRBV7-8 and TRBJ1-5; 11 bases map to TRBD1. The length of the CDR3 is 16 residues. Per germline, CDR1 SGHVS and CDR2 FQNEAQ. The CDR3 sequence: CASSLMGTGGNQSQHF. CDR3 coding DNA: TGTGCCAGCAGCTTAATGGGGACAGGGGGTAATCAGTCCCAGCATTTT.

This clonotype was found many times. The V call is TRBV24-1, the J call TRBJ1-5, with D maybe TRBD1 (5 bases). Germline CDR1 is KGHDR and CDR2 is SFDVKD. This CDR3 is 14 amino acids long. The V gene lost 5 bases and the J gene lost 2 bases, with 9 bases spanning the gap. The CDR3 nucleotides read TGTGCCACCAGTGGCAAAGGGGGCAATCAGCCCCAGCATTTT. It encodes CATSGKGGNQPQHF.

There are a few counts of this clonotype. This sequence joins TRBV20-1 and TRBJ2-7; 7 bases match TRBD2. The CDR3 is 13 amino acids. The V and J ends lost 7 bases and 2 bases, in that order; junction bases with no gene match: 8. Germline V gene lookup returns CDR1 DFQATT and CDR2 SNEGSKA (reference sequence). The CDR3 nucleotides are TGCAGTGGACTAGCAGGGTGGACCTACGAGCAGTACTTC. Residues: CSGLAGWTYEQYF.

This clonotype occurred many times. The chain carries TRBV2 and TRBJ1-3, with D unclear. Germline CDR1 and CDR2: SNHLY and FYNNEI. Trimming removed 4 bases from V and 2 bases from J, with 6 bases in between. The CDR3 runs 13 residues. CDR3 loop: CASSAGAGNTIYF. The CDR3 nucleotides read TGTGCCAGCAGTGCTGGCGCTGGAAACACCATATATTTT.

Comment on this clonotype: A much larger clonotype is one base distant, so this may be a read error. CDR3 bases: TGTGCCAGCAGTTACTCGATTAGGGGGGACATTCAGTACTTC. Translated: CASSYSIRGDIQYF. The chain links TRBV6-5 to TRBJ2-4, with D perhaps given as TRBD1 or TRBD2 (6 bases each). Trimming cost V 0 bases and J 8 bases, with 11 bases left between them. The germline CDR1 and CDR2 sequences are MNHEY and SVGAGI. There are 14 residues in the CDR3.

This chain links TRBV4-1 with TRBJ2-1, with 8 bases fitting TRBD2. J lost 7 bases, V lost 10 bases, and 15 bases had no gene match. Germline V lookup: CDR1 MGHRA, CDR2 YSYEKL. The CDR3 totals 15 residues. Written as DNA, the CDR3 is TGCGCCACCACCCGGGAGGGGGGTCTTCGGAATGAGCAGTTCTTC. Translating gives CATTREGGLRNEQFF.

This clonotype was detected many times. Sequence at one end of the junction differs from germline and may be a read error. The rearrangement joins TRBV27 to TRBJ1-2; D perhaps matches TRBD1 (5 bases). This CDR3 is 14 amino acids long. CDR1 is MNHEY, CDR2 SMNVEV, per germline (reference sequence). CDR3 coding DNA: TGTGCCAGCGGTTTCAAGGGGAAGGGTTATGGCTACACCTTC. Encoded protein: CASGFKGKGYGYTF.

There are many counts of this clonotype. The J gene is TRBJ2-7, the V gene TRBV18, with D possibly being TRBD2 (5 bases). The CDR3 totals 13 residues. V lost 3 bases to trimming and J lost 4 bases, with 10 bases between them. Germline V lookup: CDR1 KGHSH, CDR2 LQKENI. The CDR3 spells CASSPAGTYEQYF. The CDR3, as DNA: TGTGCCAGCTCACCGGCGGGTACGTACGAGCAGTACTTC.

The gene calls are TRBV16 and TRBJ2-1; TRBD1 matches 9 bases. The CDR3 length is 15 residues. Germline V gives CDR1 KGHSY, CDR2 FQNENV. The J segment lost 7 bases and the V segment lost 4 bases, leaving 8 bases of the junction unmatched. CDR3 amino acids: CASSLSPGTGNEQFF. The CDR3 DNA follows: TGTGCCAGCAGCCTTAGTCCCGGGACAGGGAATGAGCAGTTCTTC.